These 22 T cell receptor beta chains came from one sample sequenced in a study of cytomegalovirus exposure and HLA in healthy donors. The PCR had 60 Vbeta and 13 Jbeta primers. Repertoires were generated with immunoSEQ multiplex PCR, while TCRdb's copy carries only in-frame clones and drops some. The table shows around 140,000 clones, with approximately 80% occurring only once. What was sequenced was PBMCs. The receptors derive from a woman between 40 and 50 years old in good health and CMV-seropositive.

CDR3 loop: CASSVVGLATDTQYF. In DNA, the CDR3 is TGTGCCAGCAGCGTAGTCGGACTAGCAACAGATACGCAGTATTTT. The chain has TRBV9 and TRBJ2-3; 8 bases are a match to TRBD2. The CDR3 contains 15 residues. Germline V CDR1 and CDR2: SGDLS, YYNGEE. Trimming took 0 bases from V and 3 from J; bases not matched to a gene: 3.

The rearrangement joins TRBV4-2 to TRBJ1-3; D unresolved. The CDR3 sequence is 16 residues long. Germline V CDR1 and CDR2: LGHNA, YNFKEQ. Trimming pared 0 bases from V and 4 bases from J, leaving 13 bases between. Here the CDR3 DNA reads TGTGCCAGCAGCCAAGATCTACGGGTGAGGGGAAACACCATATATTTT. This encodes CASSQDLRVRGNTIYF.

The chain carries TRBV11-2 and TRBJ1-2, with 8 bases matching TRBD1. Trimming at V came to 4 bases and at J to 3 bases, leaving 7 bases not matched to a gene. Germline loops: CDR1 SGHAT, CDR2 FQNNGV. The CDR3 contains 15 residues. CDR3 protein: CASSSLDRDYYGYTF. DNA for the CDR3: TGTGCCAGCAGCTCGCTGGACAGGGATTACTATGGCTACACCTTC.

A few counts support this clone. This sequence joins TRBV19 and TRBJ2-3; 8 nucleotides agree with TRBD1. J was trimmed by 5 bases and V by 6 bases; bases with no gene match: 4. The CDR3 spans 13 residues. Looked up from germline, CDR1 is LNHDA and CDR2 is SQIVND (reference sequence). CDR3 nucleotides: TGTGCCAGTAGAGCAGGGGGCGGAGATACGCAGTATTTT. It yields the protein CASRAGGGDTQYF.

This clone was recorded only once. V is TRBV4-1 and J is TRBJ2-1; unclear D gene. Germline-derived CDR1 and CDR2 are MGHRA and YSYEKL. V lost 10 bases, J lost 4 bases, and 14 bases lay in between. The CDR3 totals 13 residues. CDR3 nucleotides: TGCGCCACCCGAGGAGTGGATTACAATGAGCAGTTCTTC. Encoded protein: CATRGVDYNEQFF.

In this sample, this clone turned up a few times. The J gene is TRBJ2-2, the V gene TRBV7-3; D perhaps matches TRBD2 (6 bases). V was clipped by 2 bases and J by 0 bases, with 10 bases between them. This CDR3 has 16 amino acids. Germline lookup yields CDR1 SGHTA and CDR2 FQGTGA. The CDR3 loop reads CASSLLAGSNTGELFF. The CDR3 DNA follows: TGTGCCAGCAGCTTATTGGCGGGGTCGAACACCGGGGAGCTGTTTTTT.

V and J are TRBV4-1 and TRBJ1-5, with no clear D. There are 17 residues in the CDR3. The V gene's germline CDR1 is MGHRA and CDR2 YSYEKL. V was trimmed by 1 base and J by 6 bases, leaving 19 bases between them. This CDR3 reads CASSQVFAATPSQPQHF. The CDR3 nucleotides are TGCGCCAGCAGCCAAGTCTTCGCCGCGACTCCTTCTCAGCCCCAGCATTTT.

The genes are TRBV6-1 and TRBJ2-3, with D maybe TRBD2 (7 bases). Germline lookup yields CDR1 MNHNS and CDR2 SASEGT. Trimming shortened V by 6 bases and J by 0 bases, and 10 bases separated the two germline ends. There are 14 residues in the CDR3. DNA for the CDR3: TGTGCCAGCAGGGGGGGGCCGAGCACAGATACGCAGTATTTT. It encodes CASRGGPSTDTQYF.

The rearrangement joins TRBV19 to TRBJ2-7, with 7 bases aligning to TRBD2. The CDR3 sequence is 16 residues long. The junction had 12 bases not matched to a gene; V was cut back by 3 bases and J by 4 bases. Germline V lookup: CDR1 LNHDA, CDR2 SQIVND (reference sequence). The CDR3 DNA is TGTGCCAGTAGTATTTCTCGCGGGAGTACCGGGTACGAGCAGTACTTC. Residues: CASSISRGSTGYEQYF.

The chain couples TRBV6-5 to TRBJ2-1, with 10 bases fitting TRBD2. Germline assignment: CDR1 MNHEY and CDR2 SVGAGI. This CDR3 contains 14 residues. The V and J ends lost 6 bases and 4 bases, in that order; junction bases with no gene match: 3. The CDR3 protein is CASRGTSVYNEQFF. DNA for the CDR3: TGTGCCAGCAGAGGGACTAGCGTGTACAATGAGCAGTTCTTC.

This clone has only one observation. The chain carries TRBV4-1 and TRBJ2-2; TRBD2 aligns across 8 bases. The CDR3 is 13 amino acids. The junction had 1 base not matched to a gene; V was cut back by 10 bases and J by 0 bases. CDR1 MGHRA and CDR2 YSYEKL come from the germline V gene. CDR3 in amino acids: CAISGANTGELFF. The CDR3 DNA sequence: TGCGCCATTAGCGGGGCGAACACCGGGGAGCTGTTTTTT.

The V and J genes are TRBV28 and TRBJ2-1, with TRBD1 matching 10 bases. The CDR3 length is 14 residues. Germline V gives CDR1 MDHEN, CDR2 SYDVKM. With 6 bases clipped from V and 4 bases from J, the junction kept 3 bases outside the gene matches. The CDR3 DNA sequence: TGTGCCAGCAGAGGGACAGGGGCTTACAATGAGCAGTTCTTC. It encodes CASRGTGAYNEQFF.

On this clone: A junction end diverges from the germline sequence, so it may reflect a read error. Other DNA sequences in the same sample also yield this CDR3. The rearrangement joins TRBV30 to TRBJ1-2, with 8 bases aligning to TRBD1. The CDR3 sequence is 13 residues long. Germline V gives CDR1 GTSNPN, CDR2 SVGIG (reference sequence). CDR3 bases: TGTGCCTGGAGCCCGGGACAGGCCTATGGCTACACTTTC. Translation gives CAWSPGQAYGYTF.

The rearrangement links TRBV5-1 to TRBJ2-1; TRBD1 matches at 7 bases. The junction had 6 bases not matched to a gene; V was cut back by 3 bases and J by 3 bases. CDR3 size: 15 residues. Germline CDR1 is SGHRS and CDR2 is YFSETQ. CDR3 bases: TGCGCCAGCAGCTCCTTAACAGGGGTCTACAATGAGCAGTTCTTC. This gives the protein CASSSLTGVYNEQFF.

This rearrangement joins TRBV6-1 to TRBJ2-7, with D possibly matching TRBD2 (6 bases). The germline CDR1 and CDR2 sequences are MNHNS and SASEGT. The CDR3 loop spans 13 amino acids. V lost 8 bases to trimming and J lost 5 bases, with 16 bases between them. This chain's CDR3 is CASGGIGSHEQYF. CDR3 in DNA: TGTGCCAGCGGCGGGATTGGATCGCACGAGCAGTACTTC.

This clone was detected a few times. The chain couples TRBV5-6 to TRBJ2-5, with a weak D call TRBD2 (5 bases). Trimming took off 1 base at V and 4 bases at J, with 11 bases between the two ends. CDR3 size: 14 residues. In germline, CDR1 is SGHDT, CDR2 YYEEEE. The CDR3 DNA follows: TGTGCCAGCAGCTTGTCTAGCTCGGGAGAGACCCAGTACTTC. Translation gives CASSLSSSGETQYF.

The CDR3 loop reads CSVEGRGREREKLFF. The CDR3, as DNA: TGCAGCGTTGAAGGAAGGGGACGGGAGAGAGAAAAACTGTTTTTT. This chain joins TRBV29-1 and TRBJ1-4; D is possibly TRBD1 (5 bases). CDR1 SQVTM and CDR2 ANQGSEA come from the germline V gene. V was pared by 1 base and J by 8 bases, with 17 bases between. This CDR3 contains 15 residues.

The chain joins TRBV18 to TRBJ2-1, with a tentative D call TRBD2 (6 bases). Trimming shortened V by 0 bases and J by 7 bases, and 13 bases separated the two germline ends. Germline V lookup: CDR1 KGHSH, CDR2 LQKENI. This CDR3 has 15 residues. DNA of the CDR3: TGTGCCAGCTCACCACCGGACTACCCGGGGAATGAGCAGTTCTTC. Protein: CASSPPDYPGNEQFF.

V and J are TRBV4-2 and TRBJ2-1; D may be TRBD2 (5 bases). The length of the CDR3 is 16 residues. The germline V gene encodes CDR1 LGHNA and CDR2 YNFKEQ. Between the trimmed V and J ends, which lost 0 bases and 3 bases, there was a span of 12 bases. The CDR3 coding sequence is TGTGCCAGCAGCCAAGATGTGGGAGCTGTCTACAATGAGCAGTTCTTC. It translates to CASSQDVGAVYNEQFF.

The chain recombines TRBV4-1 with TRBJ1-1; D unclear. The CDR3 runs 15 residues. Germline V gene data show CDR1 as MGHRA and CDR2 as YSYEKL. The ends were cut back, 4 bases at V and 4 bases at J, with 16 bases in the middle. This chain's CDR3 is CASSPDVVAFTEAFF. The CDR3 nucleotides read TGCGCCAGCAGCCCTGACGTTGTAGCATTCACTGAAGCTTTCTTT.

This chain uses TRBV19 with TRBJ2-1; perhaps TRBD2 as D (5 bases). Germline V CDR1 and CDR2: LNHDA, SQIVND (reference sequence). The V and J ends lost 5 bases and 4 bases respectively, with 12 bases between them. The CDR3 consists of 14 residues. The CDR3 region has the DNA TGTGCCAGTAGTCCGGAGGACTCTTACAATGAGCAGTTCTTC. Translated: CASSPEDSYNEQFF.

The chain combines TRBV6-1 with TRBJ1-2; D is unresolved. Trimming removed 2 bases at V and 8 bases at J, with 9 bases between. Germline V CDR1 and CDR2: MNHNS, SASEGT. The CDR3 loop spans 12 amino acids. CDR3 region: CASSEPPGGYTF. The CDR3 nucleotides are TGTGCCAGCAGTGAACCCCCGGGGGGCTACACCTTC.